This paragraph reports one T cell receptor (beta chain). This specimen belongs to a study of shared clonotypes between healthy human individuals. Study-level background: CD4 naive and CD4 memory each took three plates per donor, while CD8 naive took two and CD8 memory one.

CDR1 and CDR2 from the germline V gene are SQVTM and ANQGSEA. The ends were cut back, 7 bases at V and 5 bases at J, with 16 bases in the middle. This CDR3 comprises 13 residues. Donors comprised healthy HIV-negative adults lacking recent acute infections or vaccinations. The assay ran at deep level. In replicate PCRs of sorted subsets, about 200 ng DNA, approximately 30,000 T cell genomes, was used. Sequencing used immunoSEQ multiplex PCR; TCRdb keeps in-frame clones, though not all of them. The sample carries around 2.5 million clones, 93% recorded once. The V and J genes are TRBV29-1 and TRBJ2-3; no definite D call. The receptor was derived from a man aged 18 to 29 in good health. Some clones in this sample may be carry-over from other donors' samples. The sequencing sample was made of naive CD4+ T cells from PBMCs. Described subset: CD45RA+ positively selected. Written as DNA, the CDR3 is TGCAGCGCTCCTCCGCGCAGTGGAGATACGCAGTATTTT. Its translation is CSAPPRSGDTQYF.